A single sample gave rise to the 11 T cell receptor beta chains below, sequenced in a study of T cell repertoires and HLA-DP antigens. No antigen has been assigned to these receptors. Profiled with immunoSEQ multiplex PCR; TCRdb holds only in-frame clones, not every one. This sample carries approximately 73,000 clones, roughly 78% of them seen once, and the ten largest clones take roughly 1.6%. Sequencing was carried out using CD4+ T cells from PBMCs. The receptors originated from a man in his fifties or sixties in good health and CMV-seronegative.

The chain carries TRBV5-1 and TRBJ2-5; no clear D. V was pared by 0 bases and J by 5 bases, with 8 bases between. The CDR3 loop spans 13 amino acids. The V gene's germline CDR1 is SGHRS and CDR2 YFSETQ. The CDR3 nucleotides are TGCGCCAGCAGCTTGGTTAGCCGTGAGACCCAGTACTTC. Encoded protein: CASSLVSRETQYF.

The chain carries TRBV5-1 and TRBJ2-4, with D possibly being TRBD2 (5 bases). Looked up from germline, CDR1 is SGHRS and CDR2 is YFSETQ. The CDR3 extends over 14 amino acids. Deletions cut 0 bases from V and 6 bases from J, with 10 bases between. This CDR3 is CASSLEAGLNIQYF. CDR3 nucleotide sequence: TGCGCCAGCAGCTTGGAGGCGGGTCTAAACATTCAGTACTTC. Variable domain in full (rest from reference TRBV5-1 and TRBJ2-4): KAGVTQTPRYLIKTRGQQVTLSCSPISGHRSVSWYQQTPGQGLQFLFEYFSETQRNKGNFPGRFSGRQFSNSRSEMNVSTLELGDSALYLCASSLEAGLNIQYFGAGTRLSVL.

About this clone itself: Given a much more abundant clone one base away, this may be a read error. The chain joins TRBV11-3 to TRBJ2-1; D is tentatively TRBD1 or TRBD2 (5 bases each). V gave up 1 base and J gave up 3 bases, with 7 bases separating them. In germline, CDR1 is SGHNT, CDR2 YENEEA. The CDR3 has 14 residues. CDR3 nucleotide sequence: TGTGCCAGCAGCTTAGGGGGGTTCTACAATGAGCAGTTCTTC. Translated, it gives CASSLGGFYNEQFF.

CDR3 loop: CASSENLRYEQYF. CDR3 in DNA: TGTGCCAGCAGTGAAAACCTACGGTACGAGCAGTACTTC. J is TRBJ2-7 and V is TRBV2; unclear D gene. V lost 2 bases and J 4 bases, leaving 9 bases between the germline ends. CDR1 is SNHLY, CDR2 FYNNEI, per germline. The CDR3 has 13 amino acids.

This clone has a handful of counts. This chain connects TRBV7-9 to TRBJ2-2; TRBD1 aligns across 7 bases. There are 14 residues in the CDR3. V gave up 5 bases and J gave up 4 bases; unmatched junction bases: 4. From germline, CDR1 is SEHNR and CDR2 FQNEAQ (reference sequence). CDR3 amino acids: CASSPTGRTGELFF. CDR3 DNA: TGTGCCAGCAGCCCGACAGGGCGCACCGGGGAGCTGTTTTTT.

This sequence joins TRBV7-9 and TRBJ2-7; the D gene is possibly TRBD2 (7 bases). From germline, CDR1 is SEHNR and CDR2 FQNEAQ (reference sequence). The length of the CDR3 is 15 residues. With 1 base removed from V and 3 bases from J, the gap between germline ends came to 13 bases. The CDR3 spells CASSLVSGGHYEQYF. The DNA for the CDR3 is TGTGCCAGCAGCTTAGTGTCGGGGGGCCACTACGAGCAGTACTTC.

This clone has only one observation. The chain couples TRBV2 to TRBJ1-2; 10 bases are shared with TRBD1. Germline CDR1 reads SNHLY; CDR2 reads FYNNEI. The CDR3 spans 12 residues. The junction had 1 base not matched to a gene; V was cut back by 8 bases and J by 4 bases. The CDR3 nucleotides read TGTGCCAGCCGGGACAGGGGCTATGGCTACACCTTC. This sequence encodes CASRDRGYGYTF.

The genes are TRBV19 and TRBJ1-5; 7 positions match TRBD1. V lost 5 bases and J lost 0; bases outside the gene matches: 4. Germline V gene data show CDR1 as LNHDA and CDR2 as SQIVND (reference sequence). There are 15 residues in the CDR3. CDR3 DNA: TGTGCCAGTAGTTTCAGGGGGGGTAGCAATCAGCCCCAGCATTTT. The encoded protein is CASSFRGGSNQPQHF.

The J gene is TRBJ1-5, the V gene TRBV15; no clear D. CDR3 length equals 15 residues. The germline gives CDR1 LNHNV, CDR2 YYDKDF (reference sequence). V lost 0 bases, J lost 2 bases, and 8 bases lay in between. The CDR3 DNA follows: TGTGCCACCAGCAGAGACCCCGGCGGCAATCAGCCCCAGCATTTT. Encoded protein: CATSRDPGGNQPQHF.

This clone was recorded once. This chain's CDR3 is CAIRYGLAGGQETQYF. CDR3 coding DNA: TGTGCCATCAGGTACGGACTAGCGGGAGGACAAGAGACCCAGTACTTC. The rearrangement joins TRBV10-3 to TRBJ2-5, with 14 bases identical to TRBD2. The junction had 5 bases not matched to a gene; V was cut back by 6 bases and J by 2 bases. The germline V gene encodes CDR1 ENHRY and CDR2 SYGVKD. The CDR3 is made up of 16 amino acids.

The V and J genes are TRBV9 and TRBJ1-6; D perhaps matches TRBD1 (5 bases). Germline V lookup: CDR1 SGDLS, CDR2 YYNGEE. There are 15 residues in the CDR3. Trimming removed 0 bases at V and 9 bases at J, with 13 bases between. The CDR3 region has the DNA TGTGCCAGCAGCGTAGAGGCAGGGTTCGGTTCACCCCTCCACTTT. It codes for CASSVEAGFGSPLHF.